What follows are 10 T cell receptor beta chains derived from one specimen sequenced in a study of T-cell memory formation after mild COVID-19. TCRdb recomputed calls from the 5' RACE reads with MiXCR, one row per CDR3 protein. Of under 250,000 distinct CDR3 sequences in the sample, 15% were seen once. Sequencing used PBMCs or a T cell subset sorted from them (not recorded which). Source of these receptors: an adult woman who had mild COVID-19 (a few samples of this study predate the infection). Cell type and time point are not known.

This clonotype has just a few counts. The genes are TRBV5-1 and TRBJ1-1; 8 nucleotides line up with TRBD1. The germline V gene has CDR1 SGHRS and CDR2 YFSETQ. CDR3 size: 15 residues. With V trimmed by 2 bases and J by 1 base, 4 bases remained unmatched. CDR3 sequence (DNA): TGCGCCAGCAGCTTCCAGGGGGCCCCGAACACTGAAGCTTTCTTT. This gives the protein CASSFQGAPNTEAFF.

V gene TRBV29-1 combines with J gene TRBJ1-4; no definite D call. CDR3 size: 15 residues. Trimming pared 5 bases from V and 1 base from J, leaving 14 bases between. Germline CDR1 and CDR2: SQVTM and ANQGSEA. CDR3 sequence: CSVLVNGGTNEKLFF. DNA for the CDR3: TGCAGCGTTTTGGTGAACGGAGGAACTAATGAAAAACTGTTTTTT.

The V gene is TRBV5-1, the J gene TRBJ2-3; 10 bases fit TRBD1. J gave up 3 bases and V 4 bases, and 2 bases lay outside the gene matches. Germline CDR1 SGHRS, CDR2 YFSETQ. The CDR3 runs 14 residues. The CDR3 spells CASSMGQGTDTQYF. CDR3 DNA: TGCGCCAGCAGCATGGGACAGGGGACAGATACGCAGTATTTT.

The chain uses TRBV11-2 and TRBJ2-1; D remains unclear. Germline V gene data show CDR1 as SGHAT and CDR2 as FQNNGV. CDR3 length: 16 residues. The ends were cut back, 1 base at V and 2 bases at J, with 12 bases in the middle. CDR3 region: CASSLVYMLPYNEQFF. In DNA form, the CDR3 reads TGTGCCAGCAGCTTAGTTTACATGCTTCCCTACAATGAGCAGTTCTTC.

V usage is TRBV5-5 and J usage is TRBJ1-5; no clear D gene. Per germline, CDR1 SGHKS and CDR2 YYEKEE (reference sequence). Trimming left V 4 bases short and J 4 bases short, with 12 bases between. CDR3 length equals 14 residues. The CDR3 loop is CASSRHDGNQPQHF. The DNA of the CDR3 is TGTGCCAGCAGCCGACATGATGGGAATCAGCCCCAGCATTTT.

The rearrangement uses TRBV24-1 and TRBJ2-2, with TRBD1 as a possible D gene (6 bases). Trimming shortened V by 4 bases and J by 6 bases, and 11 bases separated the two germline ends. Germline V gene data show CDR1 as KGHDR and CDR2 as SFDVKD. The CDR3 has 14 residues. The CDR3 region is CATSEQGLPGELFF. Here the CDR3 DNA reads TGTGCCACCAGTGAACAGGGTTTACCCGGGGAGCTGTTTTTT.

This clonotype was seen a few times. The V call is TRBV6-6, the J call TRBJ1-2, with 8 bases aligning to TRBD1. The CDR3 sequence is 15 residues long. Looked up from germline, CDR1 is MNHNY and CDR2 is SVGAGI (reference sequence). The V gene end was trimmed by 4 bases and the J gene end by 1 base; junction bases not matched to a gene: 5. CDR3 sequence: CASSSQGAGNYGYTF. The CDR3 DNA follows: TGTGCCAGCAGTTCCCAGGGGGCGGGTAACTATGGCTACACCTTC.

The chain recombines TRBV29-1 with TRBJ1-2; the match to TRBD1 covers 8 bases. V dropped 4 bases and J dropped 5; count of bases not matched to a gene: 3. This CDR3 region has 12 residues. Germline assignment: CDR1 SQVTM and CDR2 ANQGSEA. The CDR3, as DNA: TGCAGCGTTGGGGACAGGAATTATGGCTACACCTTC. Translating it yields CSVGDRNYGYTF.

This rearrangement joins TRBV5-1 to TRBJ2-2, with D perhaps matching TRBD1 (6 bases). The length of the CDR3 is 15 residues. CDR1 is SGHRS and CDR2 is YFSETQ in the germline V gene. The germline V and J ends were trimmed by 5 bases and 9 bases, with 20 bases remaining between them. CDR3: CASSHSGALRRELFF. The CDR3 DNA sequence: TGCGCCAGCAGTCACTCAGGGGCCTTGCGCCGGGAGCTGTTTTTT.

CDR3 nucleotides: TGCAGCGTTGGATTAGGGGGCCCCGATCAGCCCCAGCATTTT. As protein: CSVGLGGPDQPQHF. This chain connects TRBV29-1 to TRBJ1-5, with 7 bases fitting TRBD1. Trimming took 4 bases from V and 5 from J; bases not matched to a gene: 8. CDR1 is SQVTM and CDR2 is ANQGSEA in the germline V gene. The CDR3 contains 14 residues. Variable domain in full (rest from reference TRBV29-1 and TRBJ1-5): SAVISQKPSRDICQRGTSLTIQCQVDSQVTMMFWYRQQPGQSLTLIATANQGSEATYESGFVIDKFPISRPNLTFSTLTVSNMSPEDSSIYLCSVGLGGPDQPQHFGDGTRLSIL.